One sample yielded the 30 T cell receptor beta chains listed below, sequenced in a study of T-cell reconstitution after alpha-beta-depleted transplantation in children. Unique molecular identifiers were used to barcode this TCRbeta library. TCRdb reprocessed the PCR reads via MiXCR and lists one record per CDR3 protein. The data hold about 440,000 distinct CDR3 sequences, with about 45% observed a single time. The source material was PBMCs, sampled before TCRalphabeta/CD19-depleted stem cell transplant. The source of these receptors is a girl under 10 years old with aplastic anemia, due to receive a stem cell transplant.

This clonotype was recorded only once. Here the CDR3 reads CASSRRGGTQYF. The CDR3 DNA reads TGTGCCAGCAGCCGTAGGGGGGGGACCCAGTACTTC. This chain links TRBV7-9 with TRBJ2-5, with D possibly TRBD2 on 7 matching bases. V lost 5 bases, J lost 7 bases, and 11 bases lay in between. CDR1 is SEHNR and CDR2 is FQNEAQ in the germline V gene (reference sequence). The CDR3 is made up of 12 amino acids. The variable domain in full, completed from reference TRBV7-9 and TRBJ2-5, reads DTGVSQNPRHKITKRGQNVTFRCDPISEHNRLYWYRQTLGQGPEFLTYFQNEAQLEKSRLLSDRFSAERPKGSFSTLEIQRTEQGDSAMYLCASSRRGGTQYFGPGTRLLVL.

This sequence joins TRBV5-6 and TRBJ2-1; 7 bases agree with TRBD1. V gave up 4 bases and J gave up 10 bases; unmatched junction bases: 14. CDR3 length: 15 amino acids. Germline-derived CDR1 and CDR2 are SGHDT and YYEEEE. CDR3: CASSRGQGVIDEQFF. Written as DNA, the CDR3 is TGTGCCAGCAGCCGAGGGCAGGGGGTGATCGACGAGCAGTTCTTC.

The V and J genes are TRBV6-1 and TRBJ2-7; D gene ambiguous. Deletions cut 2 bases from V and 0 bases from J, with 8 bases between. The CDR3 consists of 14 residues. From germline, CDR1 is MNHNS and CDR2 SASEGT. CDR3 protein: CASSELPSSYEQYF. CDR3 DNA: TGTGCCAGCAGTGAACTCCCGAGCTCCTACGAGCAGTACTTC.

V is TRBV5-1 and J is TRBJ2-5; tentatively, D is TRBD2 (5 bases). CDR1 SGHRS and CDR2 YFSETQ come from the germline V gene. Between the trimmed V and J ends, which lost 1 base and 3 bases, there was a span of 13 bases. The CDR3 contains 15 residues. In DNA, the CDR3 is TGCGCCAGCAGCTTGCCCCCGACGGGGAAAGAGACCCAGTACTTC. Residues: CASSLPPTGKETQYF.

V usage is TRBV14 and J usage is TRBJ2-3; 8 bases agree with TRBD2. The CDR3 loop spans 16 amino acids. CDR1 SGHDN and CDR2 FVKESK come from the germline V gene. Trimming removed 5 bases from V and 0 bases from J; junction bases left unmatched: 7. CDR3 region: CASSETGTRSTDTQYF. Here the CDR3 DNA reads TGTGCCAGCAGCGAAACCGGGACTAGGAGCACAGATACGCAGTATTTT.

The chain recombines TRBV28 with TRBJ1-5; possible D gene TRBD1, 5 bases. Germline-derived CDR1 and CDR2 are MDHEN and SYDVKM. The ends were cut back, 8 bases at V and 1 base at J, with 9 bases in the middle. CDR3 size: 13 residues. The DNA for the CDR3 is TGTGCCAGCGGTCGGGGGAGCAATCAGCCCCAGCATTTT. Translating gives CASGRGSNQPQHF.

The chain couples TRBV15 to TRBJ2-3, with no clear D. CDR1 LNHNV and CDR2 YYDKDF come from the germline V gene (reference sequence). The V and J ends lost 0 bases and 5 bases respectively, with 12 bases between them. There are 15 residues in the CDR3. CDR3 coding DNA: TGTGCCACCAGCAGAGATCGAAAGCGTAGAGATACGCAGTATTTT. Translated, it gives CATSRDRKRRDTQYF.

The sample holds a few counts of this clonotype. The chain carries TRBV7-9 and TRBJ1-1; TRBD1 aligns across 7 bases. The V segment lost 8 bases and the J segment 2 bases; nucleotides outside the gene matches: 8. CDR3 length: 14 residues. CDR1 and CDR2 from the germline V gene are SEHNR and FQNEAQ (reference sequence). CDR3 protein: CASAGTAYNTEAFF. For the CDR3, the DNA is TGTGCCAGCGCCGGGACAGCTTACAACACTGAAGCTTTCTTT.

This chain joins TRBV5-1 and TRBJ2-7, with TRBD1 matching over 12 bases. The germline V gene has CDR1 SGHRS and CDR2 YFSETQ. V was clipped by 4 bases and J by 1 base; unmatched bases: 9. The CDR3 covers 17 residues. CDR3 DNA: TGCGCCAGCAGCAGGGACAGGGGGCACGTTAATTCCTACGAGCAGTACTTC. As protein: CASSRDRGHVNSYEQYF.

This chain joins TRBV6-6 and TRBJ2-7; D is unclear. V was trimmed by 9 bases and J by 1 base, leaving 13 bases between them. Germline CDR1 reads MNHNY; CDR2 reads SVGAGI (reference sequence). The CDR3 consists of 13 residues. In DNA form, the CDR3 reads TGTGCCAGTACTACAGCCTCTTCCTACGAGCAGTACTTC. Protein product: CASTTASSYEQYF.

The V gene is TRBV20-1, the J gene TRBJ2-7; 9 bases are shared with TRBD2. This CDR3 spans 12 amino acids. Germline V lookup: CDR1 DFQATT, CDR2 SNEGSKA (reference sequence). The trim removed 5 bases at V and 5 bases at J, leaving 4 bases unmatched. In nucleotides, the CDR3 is TGCAGTGCTGTAGCGGGAGTCGACGAGCAGTACTTC. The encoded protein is CSAVAGVDEQYF.

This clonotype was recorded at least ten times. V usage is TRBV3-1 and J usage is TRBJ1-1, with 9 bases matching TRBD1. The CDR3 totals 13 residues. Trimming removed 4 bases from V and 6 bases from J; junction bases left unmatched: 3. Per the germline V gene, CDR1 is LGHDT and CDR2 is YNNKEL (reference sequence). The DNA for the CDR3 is TGTGCCAGCAGCCGGGACAGGGTGTCTGAAGCTTTCTTT. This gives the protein CASSRDRVSEAFF.

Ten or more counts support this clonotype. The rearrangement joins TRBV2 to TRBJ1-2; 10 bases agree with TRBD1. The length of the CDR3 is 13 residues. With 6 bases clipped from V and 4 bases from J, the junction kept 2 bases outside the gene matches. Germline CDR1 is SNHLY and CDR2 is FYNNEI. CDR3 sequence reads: CASRTGGAYGYTF. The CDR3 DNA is TGTGCCAGCAGGACAGGGGGCGCCTATGGCTACACCTTC.

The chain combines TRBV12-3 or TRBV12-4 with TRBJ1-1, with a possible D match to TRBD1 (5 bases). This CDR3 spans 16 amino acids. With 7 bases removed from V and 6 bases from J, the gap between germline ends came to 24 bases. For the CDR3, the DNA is TGTGCCAGCACTTTCCGAAAGGGGAAAAGGGTATCTGAAGCTTTCTTT. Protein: CASTFRKGKRVSEAFF.

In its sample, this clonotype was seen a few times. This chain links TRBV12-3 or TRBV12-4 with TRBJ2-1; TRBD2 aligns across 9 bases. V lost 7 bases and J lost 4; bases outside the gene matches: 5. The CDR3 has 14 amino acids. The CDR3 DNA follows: TGTGCCAGCAAGGCTAGCGGGAAATACAATGAGCAGTTCTTC. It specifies CASKASGKYNEQFF.

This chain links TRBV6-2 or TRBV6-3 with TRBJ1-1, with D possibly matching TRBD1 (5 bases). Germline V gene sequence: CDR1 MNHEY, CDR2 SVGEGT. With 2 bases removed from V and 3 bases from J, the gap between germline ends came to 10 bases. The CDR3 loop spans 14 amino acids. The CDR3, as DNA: TGTGCCAGCAGTTACGGAGGGGATTACACTGAAGCTTTCTTT. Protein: CASSYGGDYTEAFF.

The CDR3 sequence: CSARDMEIHSNQPQHF. The CDR3 bases are TGCAGTGCTAGAGATATGGAGATTCATAGCAATCAGCCCCAGCATTTT. V gene TRBV20-1 combines with J gene TRBJ1-5; D is ambiguous. The ends were cut back, 0 bases at V and 0 bases at J, with 12 bases in the middle. The CDR3 is 16 residues long. Germline assignment: CDR1 DFQATT and CDR2 SNEGSKA (reference sequence).

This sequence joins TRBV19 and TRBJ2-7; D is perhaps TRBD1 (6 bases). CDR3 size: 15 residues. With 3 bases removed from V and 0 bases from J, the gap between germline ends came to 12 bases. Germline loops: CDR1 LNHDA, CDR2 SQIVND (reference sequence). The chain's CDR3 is CASSITGTNSYEQYF. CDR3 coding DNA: TGTGCCAGTAGTATTACCGGGACAAACTCCTACGAGCAGTACTTC.

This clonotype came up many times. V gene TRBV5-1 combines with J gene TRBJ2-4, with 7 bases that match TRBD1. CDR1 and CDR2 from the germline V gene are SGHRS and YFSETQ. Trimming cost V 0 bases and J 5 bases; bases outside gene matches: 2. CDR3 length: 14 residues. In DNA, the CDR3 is TGCGCCAGCAGCTTGGGACAGGGCGAAAACATTCAGTACTTC. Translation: CASSLGQGENIQYF.

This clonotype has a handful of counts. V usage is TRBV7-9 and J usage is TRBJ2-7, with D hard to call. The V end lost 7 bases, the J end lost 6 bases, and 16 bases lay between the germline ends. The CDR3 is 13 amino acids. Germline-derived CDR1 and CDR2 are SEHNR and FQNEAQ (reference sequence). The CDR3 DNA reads TGTGCCAGCACGCCCTCCGCTAGTCTCGAGCAGTACTTC. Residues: CASTPSASLEQYF.

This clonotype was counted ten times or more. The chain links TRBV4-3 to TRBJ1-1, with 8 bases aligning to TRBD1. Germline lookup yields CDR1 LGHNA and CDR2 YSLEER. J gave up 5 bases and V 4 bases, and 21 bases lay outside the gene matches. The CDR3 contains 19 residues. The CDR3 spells CASSRKKYPTQGARTEAFF. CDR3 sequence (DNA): TGCGCCAGCAGCCGAAAAAAGTACCCAACTCAGGGGGCGCGAACTGAAGCTTTCTTT.

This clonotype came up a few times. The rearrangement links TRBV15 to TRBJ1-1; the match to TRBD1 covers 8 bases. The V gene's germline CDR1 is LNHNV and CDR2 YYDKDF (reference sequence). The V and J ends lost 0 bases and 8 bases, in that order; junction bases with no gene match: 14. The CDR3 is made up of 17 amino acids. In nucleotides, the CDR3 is TGTGCCACCAGCAGAGATCTTCAGGGGGCGCGTTTAGGAGAAGCTTTCTTT. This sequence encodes CATSRDLQGARLGEAFF.

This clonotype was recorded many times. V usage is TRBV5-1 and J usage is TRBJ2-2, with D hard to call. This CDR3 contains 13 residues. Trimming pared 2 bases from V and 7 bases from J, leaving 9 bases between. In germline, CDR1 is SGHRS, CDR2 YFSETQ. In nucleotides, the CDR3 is TGCGCCAGCAGCTTTCTCTCTAACGGGGAGCTGTTTTTT. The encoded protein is CASSFLSNGELFF.

CDR3 in amino acids: CASSLGSARQGGETQYF. The CDR3, as DNA: TGTGCCAGCAGCTTGGGGTCCGCTCGACAGGGCGGAGAGACCCAGTACTTC. The rearrangement uses TRBV5-5 and TRBJ2-5; 7 bases agree with TRBD1. Germline V gene data show CDR1 as SGHKS and CDR2 as YYEKEE (reference sequence). CDR3 length: 17 residues. The V segment lost 0 bases and the J segment 4 bases; nucleotides outside the gene matches: 12. Supplemented by reference TRBV5-5 and TRBJ2-5, the full variable domain reads DAGVTQSPTHLIKTRGQQVTLRCSPISGHKSVSWYQQVLGQGPQFIFQYYEKEERGRGNFPDRFSARQFPNYSSELNVNALLLGDSALYLCASSLGSARQGGETQYFGPGTRLLVL.

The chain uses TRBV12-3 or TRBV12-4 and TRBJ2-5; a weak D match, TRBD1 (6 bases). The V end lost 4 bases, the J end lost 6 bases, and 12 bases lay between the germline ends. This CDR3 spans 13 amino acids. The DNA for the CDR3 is TGTGCCAGCAGTTCTCCAGGGGAAAAGACCCAGTACTTC. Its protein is CASSSPGEKTQYF.

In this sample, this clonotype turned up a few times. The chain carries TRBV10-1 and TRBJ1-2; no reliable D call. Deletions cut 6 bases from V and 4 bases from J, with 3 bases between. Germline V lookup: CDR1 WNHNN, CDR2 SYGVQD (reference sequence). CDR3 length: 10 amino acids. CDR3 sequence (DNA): TGCGCCAGCAGAGGCTATGGCTACACCTTC. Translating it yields CASRGYGYTF.

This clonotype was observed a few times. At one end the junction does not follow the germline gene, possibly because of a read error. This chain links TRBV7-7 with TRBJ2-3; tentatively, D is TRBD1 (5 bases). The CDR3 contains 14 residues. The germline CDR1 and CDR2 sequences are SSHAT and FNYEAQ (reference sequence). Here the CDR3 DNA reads TGTGCTAGCAGCCCCTTGACAGTAACAGATACGCAGTATTTT. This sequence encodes CASSPLTVTDTQYF.

As DNA, the CDR3 is TGTGCCAGCAGCTTCTCGGGGCCTTTCACTGAAGCTTTCTTT. Its translation is CASSFSGPFTEAFF. V gene TRBV7-9 combines with J gene TRBJ1-1; D is possibly TRBD1 (5 bases). Germline V gene lookup returns CDR1 SEHNR and CDR2 FQNEAQ (reference sequence). CDR3 length: 14 residues. V was cut by 3 bases and J by 4 bases, with 12 bases left in between.

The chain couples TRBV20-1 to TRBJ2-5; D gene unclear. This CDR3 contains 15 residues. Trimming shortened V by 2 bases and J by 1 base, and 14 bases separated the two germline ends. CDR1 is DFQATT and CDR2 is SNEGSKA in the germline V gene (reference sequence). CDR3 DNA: TGCAGTGCTAGATACGGCCGACGCTTCCAAGAGACCCAGTACTTC. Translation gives CSARYGRRFQETQYF.

In DNA form, the CDR3 reads TGTGCCAGCAGTCACAAGGACAGTTTCACAGATACGCAGTATTTT. This codes for CASSHKDSFTDTQYF. The chain employs TRBV6-5 and TRBJ2-3; tentative D call: TRBD1 (6 bases). Germline values: CDR1 MNHEY, CDR2 SVGAGI. V was pared by 5 bases and J by 2 bases, with 14 bases between. The CDR3 sequence is 15 residues long.